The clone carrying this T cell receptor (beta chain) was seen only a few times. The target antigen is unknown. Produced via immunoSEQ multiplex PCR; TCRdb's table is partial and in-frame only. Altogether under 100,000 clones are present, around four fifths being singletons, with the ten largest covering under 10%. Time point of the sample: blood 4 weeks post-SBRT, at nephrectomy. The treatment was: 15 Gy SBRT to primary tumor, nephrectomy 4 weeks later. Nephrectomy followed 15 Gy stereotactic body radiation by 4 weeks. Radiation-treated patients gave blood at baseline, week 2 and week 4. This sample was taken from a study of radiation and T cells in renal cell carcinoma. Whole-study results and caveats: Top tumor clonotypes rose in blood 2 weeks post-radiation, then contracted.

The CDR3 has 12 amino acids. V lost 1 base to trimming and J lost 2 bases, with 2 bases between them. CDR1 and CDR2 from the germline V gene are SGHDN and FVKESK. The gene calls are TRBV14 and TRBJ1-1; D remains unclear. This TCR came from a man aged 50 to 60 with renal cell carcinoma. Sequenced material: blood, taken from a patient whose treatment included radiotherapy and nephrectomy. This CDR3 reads CASSQANTEAFF. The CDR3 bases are TGTGCCAGCAGCCAAGCAAACACTGAAGCTTTCTTT.